This TCR beta chain was recovered during a study of breast tumors, draining lymph nodes, adjacent tissues. Findings of the study overall: Tumor TCR diversity was below lymph nodes but above nontumor tissue. The lymph node origin of tumor T cells was framed as consistent with a hypothesis, not demonstrated.

The CDR3 covers 14 residues. V was cut by 3 bases and J by 7 bases, with 13 bases left in between. Germline CDR1 reads LNHDA; CDR2 reads SQIVND (reference sequence). Breast cancer patients provided tissue from their axillary draining lymph nodes. TCRdb called the multiplex PCR reads again in MiXCR, with one record for every CDR3 protein. The sample has around 130,000 distinct CDR3 sequences; about 20% are singletons. With respect to this clonotype: The antigen remains unidentified.

Sequences were obtained from axillary lymph node tissue. The TCR originated in a female donor with breast cancer. Some clones in this sample may be carry-over from other donors' samples. The genes are TRBV19 and TRBJ1-5; D ambiguous. This chain's CDR3 is CASSMLGSGQPQHF. The DNA for the CDR3 is TGTGCCAGTAGTATGTTAGGTTCTGGGCAGCCCCAGCATTTT.